This T cell receptor (beta chain) is drawn from a study of blood T cells in healthy people across ages. Overall study context: Per two T cells, template switching captured roughly one barcoded beta molecule.

Peripheral blood was drawn, about 10 milliliters per donor. Germline CDR1 and CDR2: SQVTM and ANQGSEA. J lost 3 bases, V lost 6 bases, and 14 bases had no gene match. The CDR3 sequence is 17 residues long. Then a second PCR, running roughly 7 to 11 cycles, was carried out with a sample-barcoded 5' primer and a J-beta primer mix. Every single cDNA molecule received a tag from a template-switch adaptor with 12 random nucleotides. One entry per CDR3 protein results from TCRdb running MiXCR on the 5' RACE reads. Of about 500,000 distinct CDR3 sequences detected, approximately 25% appear once; the ten largest clones hold roughly 9.4%. These same data were also listed under a study on T cells of mothers and their children.

This receptor was identified in a boy younger than 18 in good health. J is TRBJ2-7 and V is TRBV29-1; 13 bases align to TRBD2. The sample comprised blood. For the CDR3, the DNA is TGCAGCGTAGCGGGACTAGCGGGGCATAAGCCGGACTACGAGCAGTACTTC. Translating gives CSVAGLAGHKPDYEQYF.